This TCR beta chain is drawn from a study of beta chain features in type 1 diabetes. Study results and caveats: VDJ junctions from type 1 diabetes patients carried fewer insertions and larger deletions.

Each population that was sorted was more than 98% pure. This clone was recorded a few times. The antigen remains undetermined. The CDR3 length is 15 residues. Germline CDR1 reads SEHNR; CDR2 reads FQNEAQ (reference sequence). V lost 3 bases to trimming and J lost 5 bases; unmatched junction nucleotides: 4. The authors reverse transcribed all of the isolated RNA, so sequencing captured expressed TCRB transcripts. Clones were sequenced by immunoSEQ multiplex PCR, and TCRdb holds only the in-frame ones, with some missing. The table lists 250,000 to 300,000 clones, approximately 8% of them singletons, with roughly 0.94% in the top ten.

Material: central memory CD4+ T cells from blood. The receptor's source is a woman younger than 35 in good health. The rearrangement joins TRBV7-9 to TRBJ2-7; 13 bases match TRBD2. The CDR3 DNA sequence: TGTGCCAGCAGCTTCGGACTAGCGGGAGTCAACGAGCAGTACTTC. This translates into CASSFGLAGVNEQYF. Full variable domain (remainder filled in from reference TRBV7-9 and TRBJ2-7): DTGVSQNPRHKITKRGQNVTFRCDPISEHNRLYWYRQTLGQGPEFLTYFQNEAQLEKSRLLSDRFSAERPKGSFSTLEIQRTEQGDSAMYLCASSFGLAGVNEQYFGPGTRLTVT.